The entry below gives a single T cell receptor (beta chain) sequence along with its context. The data derive from a study of cytomegalovirus exposure and HLA in healthy donors. Here immunoSEQ multiplex PCR was the method, and the copy in TCRdb shows in-frame clones only, minus some. The sample has 250,000 to 350,000 clones, roughly 86% seen once; the top ten hold about 0.96%. Germline CDR1 is LNHDA and CDR2 is SQIVND (reference sequence). This CDR3 has 16 amino acids. Trimming at V came to 4 bases and at J to 1 base, leaving 6 bases not matched to a gene. The specimen was PBMCs. This TCR was recovered from a man under 40 in good health and CMV-seronegative. This rearrangement joins TRBV19 to TRBJ1-5, with TRBD1 matching 8 bases. CDR3 sequence (DNA): TGTGCCAGTAGTACCGGACAGGGTATGAGCAATCAGCCCCAGCATTTT. This sequence encodes CASSTGQGMSNQPQHF.